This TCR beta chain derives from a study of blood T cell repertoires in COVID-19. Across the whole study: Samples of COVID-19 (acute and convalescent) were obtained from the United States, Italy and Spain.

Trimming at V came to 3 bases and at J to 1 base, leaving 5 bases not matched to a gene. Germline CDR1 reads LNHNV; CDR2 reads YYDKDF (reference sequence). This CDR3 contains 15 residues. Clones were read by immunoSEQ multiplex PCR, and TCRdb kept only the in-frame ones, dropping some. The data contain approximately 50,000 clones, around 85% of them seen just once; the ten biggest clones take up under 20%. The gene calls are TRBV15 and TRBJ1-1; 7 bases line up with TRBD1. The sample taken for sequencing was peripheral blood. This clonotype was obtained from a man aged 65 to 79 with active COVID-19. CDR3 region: CATSSPQGGNTEAFF. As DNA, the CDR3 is TGTGCCACCAGCAGCCCCCAGGGGGGGAACACTGAAGCTTTCTTT.